Listed here is a single T cell receptor (beta chain). Germline trimming cut 4 bases from V and 3 bases from J; bases unmatched to any gene: 14. The CDR3 is 17 amino acids. Germline CDR1 reads SGHTA; CDR2 reads FQGNSA. This sample was included in a study of cytomegalovirus exposure and HLA in healthy donors. Vbeta (60) and Jbeta (13) primers were used in the PCR. Profiled with immunoSEQ multiplex PCR; TCRdb holds only in-frame clones, not every one. The sample consists of tens of thousands of clones, around 79% of them appearing once. The V and J genes are TRBV7-2 and TRBJ2-7; 8 bases align to TRBD2. The clonotype was recovered from a woman aged 30 to 39 in good health and CMV-seropositive. The source material was PBMCs. The CDR3 DNA follows: TGTGCCAGCAGCTACGAAGTTGGGGTAGCGGGAATCTACGAGCAGTACTTC. This translates into CASSYEVGVAGIYEQYF.